This entry features one TCR beta chain sequence. This record comes from a study of T cell changes during pregnancy in multiple sclerosis. CDR1 is SQVTM, CDR2 ANQGSEA, per germline. The CDR3 is 14 residues long. The V and J ends lost 5 bases and 0 bases, in that order; junction bases with no gene match: 5. Measured with immunoSEQ multiplex PCR; TCRdb has only the in-frame clones, and not every one. The sample includes about 70,000 clones, around 90% seen only once; the top ten take almost 0.3%. Sequences were derived from CD4+ T cells from peripheral blood mononuclear cells, sampled after pregnancy. The receptor comes from a female donor with multiple sclerosis, enrolled in a pregnancy study. The chain is built from TRBV29-1 and TRBJ2-3; 7 nucleotides align to TRBD1. This CDR3 is CSVKKTGSTDTQYF. The CDR3 nucleotides are TGCAGCGTTAAGAAGACAGGGAGCACAGATACGCAGTATTTT.